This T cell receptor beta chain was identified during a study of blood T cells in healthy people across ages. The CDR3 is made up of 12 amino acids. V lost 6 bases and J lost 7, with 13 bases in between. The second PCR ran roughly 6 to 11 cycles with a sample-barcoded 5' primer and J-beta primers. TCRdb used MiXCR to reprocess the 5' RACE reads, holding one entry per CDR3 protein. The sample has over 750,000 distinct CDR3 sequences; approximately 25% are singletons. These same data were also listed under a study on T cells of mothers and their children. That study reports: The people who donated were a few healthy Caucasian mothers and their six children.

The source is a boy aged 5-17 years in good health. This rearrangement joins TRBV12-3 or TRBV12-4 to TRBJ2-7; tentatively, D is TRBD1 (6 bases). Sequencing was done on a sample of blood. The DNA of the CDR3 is TGTGCCAGCAGCCTTACAGGGATGGAGCAGTACTTC. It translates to CASSLTGMEQYF.